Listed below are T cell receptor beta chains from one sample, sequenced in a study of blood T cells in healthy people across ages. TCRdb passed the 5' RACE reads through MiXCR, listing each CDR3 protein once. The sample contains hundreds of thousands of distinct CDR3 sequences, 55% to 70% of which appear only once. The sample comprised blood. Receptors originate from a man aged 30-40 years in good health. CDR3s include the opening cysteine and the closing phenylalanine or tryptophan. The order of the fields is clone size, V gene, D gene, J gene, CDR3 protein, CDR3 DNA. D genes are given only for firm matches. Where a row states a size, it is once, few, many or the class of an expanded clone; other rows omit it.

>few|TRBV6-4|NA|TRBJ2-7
CASSVSEWYEQYF
TGTGCCAGCAGTGTTTCCGAGTGGTACGAGCAGTACTTC
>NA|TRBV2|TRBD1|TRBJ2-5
CASSGGGQDGETQYF
TGTGCCAGCAGTGGAGGGGGACAGGATGGCGAGACCCAGTACTTC
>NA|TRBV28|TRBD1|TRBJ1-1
CASSLTGRRTEAFF
TGTGCCAGCAGTTTGACAGGGAGGAGGACTGAAGCTTTCTTT
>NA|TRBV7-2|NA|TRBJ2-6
CASSPGNPGANVLTF
TGTGCCAGCAGCCCTGGTAACCCTGGGGCCAACGTCCTGACTTTC
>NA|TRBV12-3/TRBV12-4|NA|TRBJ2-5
CASSPGMGAPGETQYF
TGTGCCAGCAGCCCGGGGATGGGGGCTCCAGGGGAGACCCAGTACTTC
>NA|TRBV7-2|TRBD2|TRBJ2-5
CASSSQSGGQETQYF
TGTGCCAGCAGCTCCCAGTCGGGGGGCCAAGAGACCCAGTACTTC
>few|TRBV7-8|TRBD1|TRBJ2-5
CASSLPRTGGLETQYF
TGTGCCAGCAGCTTACCTCGGACAGGGGGCTTAGAGACCCAGTACTTC
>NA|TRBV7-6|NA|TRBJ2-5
CASSLGARQDQETQYF
TGTGCCAGCAGCTTAGGGGCGCGACAGGACCAAGAGACCCAGTACTTC
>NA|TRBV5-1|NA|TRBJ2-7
CASSWGMGYEQYF
TGCGCCAGCAGCTGGGGAATGGGTTACGAGCAGTACTTC
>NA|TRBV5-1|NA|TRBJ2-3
CASSLFTVATSPDTQYF
TGCGCCAGCAGCTTGTTTACCGTAGCGACATCTCCAGATACGCAGTATTTT
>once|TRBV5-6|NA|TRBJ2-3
CASTRFTDTQYF
TGTGCCAGCACCCGGTTCACAGATACGCAGTATTTT
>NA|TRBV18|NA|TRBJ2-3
CASSPNRVTDTQYF
TGTGCCAGCTCGCCAAACAGGGTCACAGATACGCAGTATTTT
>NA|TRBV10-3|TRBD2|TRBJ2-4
CAIRGTGEGIQYF
TGTGCCATCAGGGGAACGGGGGAGGGCATTCAGTACTTC
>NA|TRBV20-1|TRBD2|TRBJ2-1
CSARGTSGDNEQFF
TGCAGTGCTAGAGGGACTAGCGGAGACAATGAGCAGTTCTTC
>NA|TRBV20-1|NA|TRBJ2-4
CSARGWEGGRREQYF
TGCAGTGCTAGGGGGTGGGAAGGGGGCAGGAGGGAGCAGTACTTC
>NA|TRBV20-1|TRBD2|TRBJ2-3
CSASGRGDDTQYF
TGCAGTGCTAGCGGCCGGGGGGACGATACGCAGTATTTT
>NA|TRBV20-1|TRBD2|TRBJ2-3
CSANLAGSTDTQYF
TGCAGTGCTAACCTAGCGGGAAGCACAGATACGCAGTATTTT
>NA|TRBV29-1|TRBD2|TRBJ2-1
CSVDSETSDILSYNEQFF
TGCAGCGTTGATAGTGAGACTAGCGATATCCTCTCCTACAATGAGCAGTTCTTC
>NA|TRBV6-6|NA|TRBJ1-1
CASSYDRKQTVNTEAFF
TGTGCCAGCAGTTACGACAGAAAACAGACTGTGAACACTGAAGCTTTCTTT
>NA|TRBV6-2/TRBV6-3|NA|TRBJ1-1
CASSYGLQGNTEAFF
TGTGCCAGCAGTTACGGCCTACAGGGGAACACTGAAGCTTTCTTT
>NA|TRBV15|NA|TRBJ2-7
CATSRAPIYEQYF
TGTGCCACCAGCAGAGCACCTATCTACGAGCAGTACTTC
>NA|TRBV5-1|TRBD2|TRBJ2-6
CAGSSLAGGDSGANVLTF
TGCGCCGGCAGCTCACTAGCGGGGGGTGACTCTGGGGCCAACGTCCTGACTTTC
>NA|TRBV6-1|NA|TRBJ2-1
CASSEGTSGAVIEQFF
TGTGCCAGCAGTGAAGGGACGAGCGGTGCGGTAATTGAGCAGTTCTTC
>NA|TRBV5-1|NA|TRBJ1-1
CASSFNRGDTEAFF
TGCGCCAGCAGCTTCAACAGAGGAGACACTGAAGCTTTCTTT
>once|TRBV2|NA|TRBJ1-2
CASSEARRGVGGYTF
TGTGCCAGCAGTGAAGCGCGGAGGGGAGTTGGTGGCTACACCTTC
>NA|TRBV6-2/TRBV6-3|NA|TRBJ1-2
CATRGQGGGYTF
TGTGCCACAAGAGGTCAGGGCGGCGGCTACACCTTC
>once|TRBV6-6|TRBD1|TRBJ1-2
CASSWGQEHGYTF
TGTGCCAGCAGCTGGGGACAGGAGCATGGCTACACCTTC
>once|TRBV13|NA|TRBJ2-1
CASSLVGFLNNEQFF
TGTGCCAGCAGCTTAGTAGGATTTCTAAACAATGAGCAGTTCTTC
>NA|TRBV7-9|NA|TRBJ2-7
CASSFGQEGAYEQYF
TGTGCCAGCAGCTTTGGACAGGAGGGAGCCTACGAGCAGTACTTC
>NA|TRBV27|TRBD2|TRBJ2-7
CASHRTGGYEQYF
TGTGCCAGCCATAGGACGGGGGGATACGAGCAGTACTTC
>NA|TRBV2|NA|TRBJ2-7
CASRAVTGTNYEQYF
TGTGCCAGCAGAGCCGTGACAGGTACAAACTACGAGCAGTACTTC
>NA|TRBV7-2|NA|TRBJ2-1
CASSLVGLAMETQFF
TGTGCCAGCAGCTTAGTTGGGCTAGCGATGGAGACCCAGTTCTTC
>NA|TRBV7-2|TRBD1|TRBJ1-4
CASSLAGTGGYNEKLFF
TGTGCCAGCAGCTTAGCAGGGACAGGGGGTTATAATGAAAAACTGTTTTTT
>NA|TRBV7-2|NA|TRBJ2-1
CASSRGGAAEETQFF
TGTGCCAGCAGCCGTGGGGGGGCCGCCGAAGAGACCCAGTTCTTC
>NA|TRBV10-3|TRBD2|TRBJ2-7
CAISESLAGVLLLLDYEQYF
TGTGCCATCAGTGAGTCCCTAGCGGGAGTTCTTTTGTTGCTTGACTACGAGCAGTACTTC
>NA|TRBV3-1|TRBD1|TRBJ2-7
CASRQTGTGGHSYEQYF
TGTGCCAGCAGACAGACAGGGACAGGGGGCCACTCCTACGAGCAGTACTTC
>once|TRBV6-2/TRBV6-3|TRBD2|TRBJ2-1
CASALDPGLAGGGQFF
TGTGCCAGCGCCCTCGACCCGGGACTAGCGGGAGGTGGGCAGTTCTTC
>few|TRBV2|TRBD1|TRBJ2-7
CASREQGVGSYEQYF
TGTGCCAGCAGAGAACAGGGGGTGGGCTCCTACGAGCAGTACTTC
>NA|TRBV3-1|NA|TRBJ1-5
CASSPHPAYSNQPQHF
TGTGCCAGCAGCCCCCACCCTGCTTATAGCAATCAGCCCCAGCATTTT
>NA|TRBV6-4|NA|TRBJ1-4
CASSEGLREKLFF
TGTGCCAGCAGTGAAGGGTTGAGAGAAAAACTGTTTTTT
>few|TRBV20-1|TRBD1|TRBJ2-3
CSASSTGHGTDTQYF
TGCAGTGCTTCCTCGACAGGGCATGGTACAGATACGCAGTATTTT
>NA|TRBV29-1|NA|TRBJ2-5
CSVAPGRVETQYF
TGCAGCGTTGCTCCAGGGCGAGTTGAGACCCAGTACTTC
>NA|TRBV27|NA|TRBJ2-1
CASSFLADNEQFF
TGTGCCAGCAGTTTTTTGGCGGACAATGAGCAGTTCTTC
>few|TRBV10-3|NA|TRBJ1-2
CAIRADYGYTF
TGTGCCATCAGGGCAGACTATGGCTACACCTTC
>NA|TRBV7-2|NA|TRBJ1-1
CASSLGVFRTEAFF
TGTGCCAGCAGCTTAGGGGTTTTCCGGACTGAAGCTTTCTTT
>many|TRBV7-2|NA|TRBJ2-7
CASSLYLVGSGGYEQYF
TGTGCCAGCAGCTTATATTTGGTTGGGAGCGGAGGCTACGAGCAGTACTTC
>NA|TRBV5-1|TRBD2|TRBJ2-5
CASSLDPSGRGQTQYF
TGCGCCAGCAGCTTGGATCCTAGCGGGAGGGGGCAGACCCAGTACTTC
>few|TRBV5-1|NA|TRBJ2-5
CASSLVSNPQETQYF
TGCGCCAGCAGCTTGGTCTCCAACCCACAAGAGACCCAGTACTTC
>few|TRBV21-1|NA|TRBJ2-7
CASRSGTSSYEQYF
TGTGCCAGCAGATCCGGGACAAGCTCCTACGAGCAGTACTTC
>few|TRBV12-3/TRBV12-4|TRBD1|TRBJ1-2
CASSVETGNGYTF
TGTGCCAGCAGCGTCGAGACAGGGAATGGCTACACCTTC
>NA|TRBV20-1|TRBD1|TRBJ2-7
CSARGQEEYEQYF
TGCAGTGCTCGCGGACAGGAGGAGTACGAGCAGTACTTC
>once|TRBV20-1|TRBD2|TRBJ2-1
CSASKGTSGRAWVDEQFF
TGCAGTGCTAGTAAAGGGACTAGCGGGAGGGCTTGGGTCGATGAGCAGTTCTTC
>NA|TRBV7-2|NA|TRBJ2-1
CASSLAGAPGEQFF
TGTGCCAGCAGCTTAGCCGGGGCCCCAGGTGAGCAGTTCTTC
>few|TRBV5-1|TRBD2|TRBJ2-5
CASSLWLAGGPGNEQYF
TGCGCCAGCAGCTTGTGGCTAGCGGGAGGGCCAGGAAATGAGCAGTACTTC
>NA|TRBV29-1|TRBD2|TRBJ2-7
CSVVLLAGSSYEQYF
TGCAGCGTTGTTCTCTTAGCGGGGAGCTCCTACGAGCAGTACTTC